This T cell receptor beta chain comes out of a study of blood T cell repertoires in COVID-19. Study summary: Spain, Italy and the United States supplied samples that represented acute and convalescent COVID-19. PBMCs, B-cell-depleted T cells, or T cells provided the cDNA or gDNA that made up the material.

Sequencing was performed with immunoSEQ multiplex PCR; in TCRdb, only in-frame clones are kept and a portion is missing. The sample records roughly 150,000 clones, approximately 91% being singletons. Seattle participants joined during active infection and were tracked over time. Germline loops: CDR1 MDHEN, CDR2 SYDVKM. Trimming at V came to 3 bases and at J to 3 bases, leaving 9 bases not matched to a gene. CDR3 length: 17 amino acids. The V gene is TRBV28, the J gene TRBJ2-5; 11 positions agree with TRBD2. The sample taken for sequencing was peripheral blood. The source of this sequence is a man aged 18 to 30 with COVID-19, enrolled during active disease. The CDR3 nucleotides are TGTGCCAGCAGTTTGGGGACGACTAGCGGGAAAAAAGAGACCCAGTACTTC. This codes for CASSLGTTSGKKETQYF.